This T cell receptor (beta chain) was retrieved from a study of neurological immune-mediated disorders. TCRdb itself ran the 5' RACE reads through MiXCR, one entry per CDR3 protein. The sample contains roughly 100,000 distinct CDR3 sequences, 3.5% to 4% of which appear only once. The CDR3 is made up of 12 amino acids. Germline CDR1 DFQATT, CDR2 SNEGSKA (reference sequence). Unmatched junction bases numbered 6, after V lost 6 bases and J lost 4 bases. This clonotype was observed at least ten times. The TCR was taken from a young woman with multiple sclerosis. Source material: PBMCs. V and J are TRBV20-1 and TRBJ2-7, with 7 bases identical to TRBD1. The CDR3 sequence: CSATDRYYEQYF. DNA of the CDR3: TGCAGTGCCACGGACAGGTATTACGAGCAGTACTTC.